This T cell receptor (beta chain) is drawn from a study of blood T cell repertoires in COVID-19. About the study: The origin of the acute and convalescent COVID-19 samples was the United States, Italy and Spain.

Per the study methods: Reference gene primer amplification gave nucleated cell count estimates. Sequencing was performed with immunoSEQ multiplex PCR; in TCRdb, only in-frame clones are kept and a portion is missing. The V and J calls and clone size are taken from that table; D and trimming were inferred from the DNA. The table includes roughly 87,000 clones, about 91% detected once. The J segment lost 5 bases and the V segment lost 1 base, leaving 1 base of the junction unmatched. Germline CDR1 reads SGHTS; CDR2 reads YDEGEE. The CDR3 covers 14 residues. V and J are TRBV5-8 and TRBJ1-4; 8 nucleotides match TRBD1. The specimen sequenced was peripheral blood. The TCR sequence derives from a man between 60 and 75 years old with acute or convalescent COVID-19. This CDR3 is CASSLQGANEKLFF. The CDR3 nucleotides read TGTGCCAGCAGCTTGCAGGGGGCAAATGAAAAACTGTTTTTT.